This T cell receptor beta chain was documented in a study of T cells after somatic rescue of genetic block. Measured with immunoSEQ multiplex PCR; TCRdb has only the in-frame clones, and not every one. The sample includes 70,000 or so clones, around 92% of them seen just once. Germline loops: CDR1 MNHNS, CDR2 SASEGT. V was clipped by 4 bases and J by 8 bases, with 11 bases between them. CDR3 length: 12 residues. Specimen: peripheral blood mononuclear cells (PBMCs). V is TRBV6-1 and J is TRBJ1-2; D unclear. The sequence derives from a man aged 35-49 years. This CDR3 is CASSATMEGYTF. The CDR3 DNA reads TGTGCCAGCAGTGCAACAATGGAAGGCTACACCTTC.